Only a few counts were recorded for the clone carrying this TCR beta chain. The sample is drawn from a study of T cell repertoires in cytomegalovirus infection. TCRdb re-called the reads with MiXCR, one entry per CDR3 protein. The sample has about 310,000 distinct CDR3 sequences, about 17% seen once; the top ten hold around 11%. V trimming: 2 bases; J trimming: 11 bases; junction bases outside the gene matches: 10. The CDR3 is made up of 14 amino acids. Germline V gene data show CDR1 as MGHRA and CDR2 as YSYEKL. What was sequenced was PBMCs. The TCR sequence derives from a human donor in good health (CMV status not recorded). Some clones in this sample may be carry-over from other donors' samples. This rearrangement joins TRBV4-1 to TRBJ1-1; 8 bases map to TRBD1. The CDR3 DNA follows: TGCGCCAGCAGCCAACCAGGACAGGGCGGCCGGGCTTTCTTT. Its protein product is CASSQPGQGGRAFF.